These T cell receptor beta chains were read from a single sample in a study of shared clonotypes between healthy human individuals. Assay used: immunoSEQ multiplex PCR; TCRdb lists only in-frame clones, some missing. The profile shows 2 million to 2.5 million clones, around 90% of them singletons. The material sequenced was naive CD4+ T cells from PBMCs. These receptors were obtained from a man younger than 35 in good health. Some clones in this sample may be carry-over from other donors' samples. CDR3s include the opening cysteine and the closing phenylalanine or tryptophan. Each record gives: D gene, CDR3 length, V gene, J gene, clone size, CDR3 protein, CDR3 DNA. A D gene is named only where the DNA matches it firmly. Size is omitted from some rows. Given values are once, few, many or a class for expanded clones.

D gene: TRBD1
CDR3 length: 19
V gene: TRBV9
J gene: TRBJ1-3
clone size: .
CDR3 protein: CASSDRQGLWSGAGNTIYF
CDR3 DNA: TGTGCCAGCAGCGACCGACAGGGTTTATGGAGTGGGGCTGGAAACACCATATATTTT

D gene: .
CDR3 length: 16
V gene: TRBV5-1
J gene: TRBJ2-2
clone size: .
CDR3 protein: CASSGGQTANTGELFF
CDR3 DNA: TGCGCCAGCAGCGGTGGACAGACCGCGAACACCGGGGAGCTGTTTTTT

D gene: .
CDR3 length: 12
V gene: TRBV28
J gene: TRBJ2-3
clone size: .
CDR3 protein: CASSSLLDTQYF
CDR3 DNA: TGTGCCAGCAGTTCACTGCTGGATACGCAGTATTTT

D gene: TRBD2
CDR3 length: 14
V gene: TRBV7-9
J gene: TRBJ2-4
clone size: .
CDR3 protein: CASSLEAGADIQYF
CDR3 DNA: TGTGCCAGCAGCTTAGAAGCGGGGGCAGACATTCAGTACTTC

D gene: .
CDR3 length: 13
V gene: TRBV19
J gene: TRBJ2-7
clone size: .
CDR3 protein: CASSLRGSYEQYF
CDR3 DNA: TGTGCCAGTAGCTTAAGGGGCAGCTACGAGCAGTACTTC

D gene: TRBD1
CDR3 length: 17
V gene: TRBV10-3
J gene: TRBJ2-6
clone size: .
CDR3 protein: CAISSGQGATGANVLTF
CDR3 DNA: TGTGCCATCAGCTCTGGACAGGGGGCAACTGGGGCCAACGTCCTGACTTTC

D gene: .
CDR3 length: 14
V gene: TRBV19
J gene: TRBJ1-4
clone size: .
CDR3 protein: CASSISSVNEKLFF
CDR3 DNA: TGTGCCAGTAGTATATCGTCAGTAAATGAAAAACTGTTTTTT

D gene: .
CDR3 length: 18
V gene: TRBV21-1
J gene: TRBJ2-3
clone size: .
CDR3 protein: CASSSAIREGLSTDTQYF
CDR3 DNA: TGTGCCAGCAGCAGCGCAATAAGAGAGGGGCTCAGCACAGATACGCAGTATTTT

D gene: .
CDR3 length: 14
V gene: TRBV2
J gene: TRBJ1-2
clone size: .
CDR3 protein: CASSEMMKDYGYTF
CDR3 DNA: TGTGCCAGCAGTGAAATGATGAAGGACTATGGCTACACCTTC

D gene: TRBD1
CDR3 length: 14
V gene: TRBV6-4
J gene: TRBJ2-7
clone size: once
CDR3 protein: CASRNSTGVYEQYF
CDR3 DNA: TGTGCCAGCAGAAACTCGACAGGGGTCTACGAGCAGTACTTC

D gene: .
CDR3 length: 14
V gene: TRBV2
J gene: TRBJ2-7
clone size: .
CDR3 protein: CASSDGTRSYEQYF
CDR3 DNA: TGTGCCAGCAGTGACGGTACCAGATCCTACGAGCAGTACTTC

D gene: TRBD1
CDR3 length: 15
V gene: TRBV5-5
J gene: TRBJ2-7
clone size: .
CDR3 protein: CASSLWLQGAYEQYF
CDR3 DNA: TGTGCCAGCAGCTTGTGGTTACAGGGGGCTTACGAGCAGTACTTC

D gene: .
CDR3 length: 14
V gene: TRBV5-6
J gene: TRBJ1-2
clone size: .
CDR3 protein: CASSLAGSNYGYTF
CDR3 DNA: TGTGCCAGCAGCTTGGCAGGGTCTAACTATGGCTACACCTTC

D gene: .
CDR3 length: 15
V gene: TRBV27
J gene: TRBJ2-7
clone size: .
CDR3 protein: CASSLWSLIRDEQYF
CDR3 DNA: TGTGCCAGCAGTTTATGGTCTCTCATACGGGACGAGCAGTACTTC

D gene: .
CDR3 length: 15
V gene: TRBV5-1
J gene: TRBJ2-7
clone size: .
CDR3 protein: CASSLAAESFYEQYF
CDR3 DNA: TGCGCCAGCAGCTTGGCAGCGGAAAGCTTTTACGAGCAGTACTTC

D gene: TRBD2
CDR3 length: 13
V gene: TRBV5-1
J gene: TRBJ2-1
clone size: .
CDR3 protein: CASSFREGNEQFF
CDR3 DNA: TGCGCCAGCAGCTTCCGGGAGGGGAATGAGCAGTTCTTC

D gene: .
CDR3 length: 14
V gene: TRBV28
J gene: TRBJ2-2
clone size: once
CDR3 protein: CASRRAGYTGELFF
CDR3 DNA: TGTGCCAGCAGGAGGGCGGGGTACACCGGGGAGCTGTTTTTT